The clone carrying this TCR beta chain was counted at least ten times. Its antigen is undetermined. This record belongs to a study of T cells in Graves' hyperthyroidism and ophthalmopathy. Across the whole study: Peripheral blood samples were taken at initial diagnosis, prior to any treatment. Study-wide results and caveats: Blood samples included most of the expanded thyroid clonotypes exceeding 0.001.

Trimming cost V 0 bases and J 2 bases, with 6 bases left between them. In germline, CDR1 is SGDLS, CDR2 YYNGEE. The CDR3 sequence is 13 residues long. Subjects aged 18 to 65 presented with newly diagnosed hyperthyroidism of less than 2 months' duration. Based on clinical symptoms, serum thyroxine and TRAb, thyroid ultrasound and orbital computed tomography, diagnoses were reached. RNA transcripts served as the template for amplifying TCR beta CDR3 regions. In the first-round RT-PCR of the TCR CDR3, the HTBI primer set was used. TCRdb reprocessed the multiplex PCR reads via MiXCR and lists one record per CDR3 protein. The data contain approximately 520,000 distinct CDR3 sequences, less than 25% of them singletons.

The chain recombines TRBV9 with TRBJ2-7; D remains ambiguous. The source of this sequence is a man between 18 and 35 years old with Graves' hyperthyroidism. The sample consisted of blood. DNA of the CDR3: TGTGCCAGCAGCGTAGAGGATACCTACGAGCAGTACTTC. Translating gives CASSVEDTYEQYF.